Listed below are T cell receptor beta chains from one sample, sequenced in a study of cytomegalovirus exposure and HLA in healthy donors. Assay used: immunoSEQ multiplex PCR; TCRdb lists only in-frame clones, some missing. This sample's table reports about 43,000 clones. Sequenced: PBMCs. The receptors come from a woman in her thirties in good health and CMV-seronegative. The CDR3 runs from the conserved cysteine through the conserved F or W. D genes are given only for firm matches.

d_gene,j_gene,v_gene,CDR3aa,CDR3nt
.,TRBJ2-5,TRBV11-2,CASSQSETQYF,TGTGCCAGCAGCCAGTCGGAGACCCAGTACTTC
TRBD1,TRBJ2-5,TRBV5-1,CASSVGQASQETQYF,TGCGCCAGCAGCGTCGGACAGGCCTCGCAAGAGACCCAGTACTTC
TRBD1,TRBJ1-4,TRBV19,CASSTGQEHEKLFF,TGTGCCAGTAGTACGGGACAGGAGCATGAAAAACTGTTTTTT
.,TRBJ1-5,TRBV7-9,CASSLDSGLSPQHF,TGTGCCAGCAGCTTAGACTCGGGGTTATCGCCCCAGCATTTT
TRBD1,TRBJ1-2,TRBV27,CASSDREGFYGYTF,TGTGCCAGCAGTGACAGGGAAGGGTTCTATGGCTACACCTTC
.,TRBJ2-1,TRBV19,CASSIAGSYNEQFF,TGTGCCAGTAGTATAGCCGGCTCCTACAATGAGCAGTTCTTC
.,TRBJ1-3,TRBV6-4,CAPKGSQTGHSGNTIYF,TGTGCCCCTAAGGGGTCCCAGACAGGCCACTCTGGAAACACCATATATTTT
.,TRBJ1-2,TRBV6-6,CASSYVGDYGYTF,TGTGCCAGCAGTTACGTAGGGGACTATGGCTACACCTTC
.,TRBJ2-2,TRBV4-1,CASSQGASKPPTGELFF,TGCGCCAGCAGCCAAGGGGCATCCAAGCCTCCCACCGGGGAGCTGTTTTTT
TRBD1,TRBJ1-2,TRBV5-1,CASSGADRDGYTF,TGCGCCAGCAGCGGAGCAGACAGGGATGGCTACACCTTC
.,TRBJ1-1,TRBV29-1,CSVVAVNTEAFF,TGCAGCGTTGTAGCGGTGAACACTGAAGCTTTCTTT
.,TRBJ2-3,TRBV6-5,CASRYRGSKDTQYF,TGTGCCAGCAGGTACCGAGGATCAAAAGATACGCAGTATTTT
.,TRBJ1-2,TRBV5-1,CASSSFTSYGYTF,TGCGCCAGCAGCTCGTTTACTAGCTATGGCTACACCTTC
.,TRBJ2-3,TRBV7-9,CASNPAAGNTDTQYF,TGTGCCAGCAACCCCGCGGCGGGAAACACAGATACGCAGTATTTT
TRBD2,TRBJ2-7,TRBV11-2,CASSFGLAGGPSSYEQYF,TGTGCCAGCAGCTTCGGACTAGCGGGAGGACCGAGCTCCTACGAGCAGTACTTC